What follows is one TCR beta chain and its context. The target of this receptor is not known. Nothing much larger sits one base from this clone, and base qualities are not available. These data originate in a study of CD8 T cells in Susac syndrome (dated by TCRdb to the late 2010s). Some background on the complete study: Among the sequenced Susac syndrome patients, six had clinically active disease and under ten were in clinical remission. Susac syndrome patients were therapy-naive, on corticosteroids (some also receiving IVIg), or on IVIg alone at blood withdrawal. The study used repertoire sequencing to test whether antigen drove CD8+ T cell activation and differentiation in Susac syndrome.

Via the germline V gene, CDR1 is MNHEY and CDR2 SVGAGI. V gives up 5 bases and J gives up 2 bases, and the segment between their germline ends measures 13 bases. The CDR3 has 15 amino acids, counting the end cysteine and phenylalanine. Only CDR3 DNA remains: 45 bases, in frame from the first base. General study outcomes and caveats: The number of individuals in the TCR sequencing and HLA analysis was recognized as being relatively small. In patients with Susac syndrome, the CD4+ T cell repertoire showed no detectable clonal expansion.

RNA was extracted using the RNeasy kit, and about 0.5 to 1 ug of the RNA was reverse transcribed with random hexamers. TCR beta CDR3 regions were amplified with the immunoSEQ multiplex PCR assay covering 54 Vbeta and 13 Jbeta segments. PCR amplification bias was corrected by using a synthetic template baseline for primer optimization and computational correction. Regarding the original processing steps: Reads were annotated to V, D and J genes according to IMGT and were analyzed with immunoSEQ Analyzer, with only productive sequences retained. Clonality was computed as one minus Shannon entropy normalized by log2 of the number of productive unique sequences. Public and private clones were assessed among the 100 most prevalent clones of each patient and control. Clones were defined as Susac-specific if absent from the healthy and MS cohorts, from under 1,200 published viral clones and from other ImmuneACCESS disease sequences. Using fastp trimming at Q25 and MiXCR clonotype assembly, TCRdb reanalyzed the public sequencing data and kept in-frame beta chains. Duplicate CDR3 protein sequences are folded into a single record with the most common DNA and genes. The V and J calls and clone size are TCRdb's, not the authors'. In all, the sample holds under 200,000 distinct CDR3 sequences, and more than 85% of those were seen once. Clones ranked in the top ten supply approximately 0.09% of the sample.

High-throughput TCR beta sequencing profiled peripheral blood CD8+ and CD4+ T cells from healthy donors, Susac syndrome patients and multiple sclerosis patients. Susac syndrome patients met recently defined diagnostic criteria for definite or probable disease. Bulk CD8+ and CD4+ T cells were purified magnetically by negative isolation, whereas CD8+ TEMRA cells were enriched by FACS. Blood was drawn into EDTA tubes, processed within 24 hours, and PBMCs were isolated by density gradient centrifugation. PBMCs intended for TCR sequencing were cryopreserved in liquid nitrogen and thawed later in a water bath at 37 degrees C. Purity of sorted or isolated CD4+, CD8+ and CD8+ TEMRA cells was at least 90%.

The TCR originated in a human donor with Susac syndrome. Material: CD4+ T cells from PBMCs. The V gene is TRBV6-5 and the J gene is TRBJ1-3; the D gene lacks a confident call. CDR3 protein: CASSPGGVTGNTIYF. Here is the DNA: TGTGCCAGCAGTCCAGGAGGTGTCACTGGAAACACCATATATTTT.